A single sample is the source of the 2 T cell receptor beta chains below, sequenced in a study of cytomegalovirus exposure and HLA in healthy donors. This PCR relied on a set of 60 Vbeta primers and 13 Jbeta primers. Measured with immunoSEQ multiplex PCR; TCRdb has only the in-frame clones, and not every one. In the table there are about 98,000 clones, about 80% of which are singletons. The material sequenced was PBMCs. These receptors came from a man younger than 35 in good health and CMV-seropositive.

This clone has only a few counts. The chain combines TRBV21-1 with TRBJ1-6; the table's D call, TRBD1, has no DNA check behind it. TRBV21-1 is a listed pseudogene. This CDR3 is 13 amino acids long. DNA of the CDR3: TGTGCCAGCAGCGACAGGGGTAATTCACCCCTCCACTTT. Protein product: CASSDRGNSPLHF.

The genes are TRBV7-9 and TRBJ1-4, with 7 positions matching TRBD1. The germline V gene encodes CDR1 SEHNR and CDR2 FQNEAQ (reference sequence). The J segment lost 2 bases and the V segment lost 5 bases, leaving 8 bases of the junction unmatched. The length of the CDR3 is 16 residues. The CDR3 DNA reads as TGTGCCAGCAGCGAGACAACAGGGGCGACTAATGAAAAACTGTTTTTT. Its translation is CASSETTGATNEKLFF.